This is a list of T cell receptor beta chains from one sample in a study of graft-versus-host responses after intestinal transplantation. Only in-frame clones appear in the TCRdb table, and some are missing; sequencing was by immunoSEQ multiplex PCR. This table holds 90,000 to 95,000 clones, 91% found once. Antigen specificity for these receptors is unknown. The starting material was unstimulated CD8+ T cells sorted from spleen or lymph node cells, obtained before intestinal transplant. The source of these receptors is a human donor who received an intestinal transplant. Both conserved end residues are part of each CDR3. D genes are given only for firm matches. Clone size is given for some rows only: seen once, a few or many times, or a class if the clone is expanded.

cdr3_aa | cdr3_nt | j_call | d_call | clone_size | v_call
CASSQLTGLGETQYF | TGCGCCAGCAGCCAATTAACAGGGTTAGGAGAGACCCAGTACTTC | TRBJ2-5 | - | - | TRBV4-1
CASSPTLSYEQYF | TGTGCCAGTAGCCCGACACTTTCCTACGAGCAGTACTTC | TRBJ2-7 | - | - | TRBV19
CASSLESSGAPYEQYF | TGCGCCAGCAGCTTGGAGTCTAGCGGGGCCCCCTACGAGCAGTACTTC | TRBJ2-7 | TRBD2 | - | TRBV5-1
CASSSSSNPPTYEQYF | TGTGCCAGCAGCTCGTCCTCTAACCCTCCCACCTACGAGCAGTACTTC | TRBJ2-7 | - | once | TRBV28
CAWGDWGGTEAFF | TGTGCCTGGGGGGACTGGGGAGGCACTGAAGCTTTCTTT | TRBJ1-1 | - | few | TRBV30
CATSQDRVNTDTQYF | TGTGCCACCAGTCAGGACAGGGTAAACACAGATACGCAGTATTTT | TRBJ2-3 | TRBD1 | - | TRBV15
CASSSSGRLEEQFF | TGTGCCAGCAGTTCCAGCGGGAGATTGGAGGAGCAGTTCTTC | TRBJ2-1 | TRBD2 | - | TRBV2
CASSDGGETDTQYF | TGTGCCAGCAGCGACGGGGGGGAGACAGATACGCAGTATTTT | TRBJ2-3 | TRBD2 | - | TRBV9
CASSPWTGGVNTEAFF | TGTGCCAGCAGCCCATGGACAGGGGGCGTAAACACTGAAGCTTTCTTT | TRBJ1-1 | TRBD1 | - | TRBV7-9
CASSQVVTLETEAFF | TGTGCCAGCAGCCAAGTTGTCACTTTGGAGACTGAAGCTTTCTTT | TRBJ1-1 | - | - | TRBV4-2
CASSFSSGDGEQFF | TGTGCCAGCAGCTTCAGTAGCGGAGATGGGGAGCAGTTCTTC | TRBJ2-1 | - | - | TRBV11-2
CASSLQQGYEQYF | TGTGCCAGCAGCTTACAACAGGGCTACGAGCAGTACTTC | TRBJ2-7 | - | - | TRBV13
CASSRFGSTEAFF | TGCGCCAGCAGCCGCTTTGGGAGCACTGAAGCTTTCTTT | TRBJ1-1 | - | - | TRBV4-3
CASSLVQQNIQYF | TGTGCCAGCAGCTTGGTACAGCAAAACATTCAGTACTTC | TRBJ2-4 | - | - | TRBV5-5
CASSQRGGGTYGYTF | TGCGCCAGCAGCCAAAGGGGAGGGGGGACCTATGGCTACACCTTC | TRBJ1-2 | - | - | TRBV4-1
CASSPGTGYTEAFF | TGTGCCAGCTCACCTGGGACAGGGTACACTGAAGCTTTCTTT | TRBJ1-1 | TRBD1 | - | TRBV18
CAWSVLGAGIPNEQFF | TGTGCCTGGAGTGTACTGGGGGCAGGGATACCCAATGAGCAGTTCTTC | TRBJ2-1 | - | - | TRBV30
CAWSRDSLDPEAFF | TGTGCCTGGAGTCGGGACAGCCTTGACCCTGAAGCTTTCTTT | TRBJ1-1 | TRBD1 | once | TRBV30
CASSPRGGYEQFF | TGCGCCAGCAGCCCGCGGGGGGGCTATGAGCAGTTCTTC | TRBJ2-1 | TRBD2 | - | TRBV4-1
CASSPDWRRENEQFF | TGTGCCAGCAGCCCGGATTGGCGACGGGAGAATGAGCAGTTCTTC | TRBJ2-1 | - | - | TRBV7-2
CASSSAMFGPNNEQFF | TGCGCCAGCAGCTCGGCGATGTTTGGGCCTAACAATGAGCAGTTCTTC | TRBJ2-1 | - | - | TRBV5-1
CAWSPGRGGSDTQYF | TGTGCCTGGAGCCCGGGGAGGGGGGGTTCTGATACGCAGTATTTT | TRBJ2-3 | - | - | TRBV30
CASSSAGGSVNYGYTF | TGTGCCAGCAGCTCCGCAGGGGGGAGCGTTAACTATGGCTACACCTTC | TRBJ1-2 | TRBD1 | - | TRBV11-2
CASSRTAYSNQPQHF | TGTGCCAGTAGTCGGACAGCTTATAGCAATCAGCCCCAGCATTTT | TRBJ1-5 | - | - | TRBV19
CASSQSGHYGYTF | TGTGCCAGCAGCCAGTCAGGGCACTATGGCTACACCTTC | TRBJ1-2 | - | - | TRBV14
CASSLTRTGKNIQYF | TGCGCCAGCAGCTTGACCCGGACAGGCAAAAACATTCAGTACTTC | TRBJ2-4 | TRBD1 | - | TRBV5-1
CASSFGGRVGSYNEQFF | TGTGCCAGCAGCTTTGGCGGGAGGGTCGGCTCCTACAATGAGCAGTTCTTC | TRBJ2-1 | TRBD2 | - | TRBV5-6
CASSLGGSYGYTF | TGTGCCAGCAGCTTGGGGGGGTCCTATGGCTACACCTTC | TRBJ1-2 | - | - | TRBV6-5
CASSQGTGKYEQYF | TGTGCCAGTAGTCAAGGGACAGGGAAATACGAGCAGTACTTC | TRBJ2-7 | TRBD1 | - | TRBV19
CASSPQGANEQFF | TGTGCCAGCAGCCCACAGGGTGCGAATGAGCAGTTCTTC | TRBJ2-1 | - | - | TRBV7-9
CASRPTGSYEQYF | TGTGCCAGCAGGCCTACAGGGTCCTACGAGCAGTACTTC | TRBJ2-7 | - | - | TRBV7-8
CASSAFRDLLYEQYF | TGTGCCAGCAGTGCCTTCCGGGACTTACTCTACGAGCAGTACTTC | TRBJ2-7 | - | - | TRBV6-1
CASSSLPTENNEQFF | TGTGCCAGCAGCTCCCTGCCCACGGAGAACAATGAGCAGTTCTTC | TRBJ2-1 | - | - | TRBV7-9
CASSLSGEFTDTQYF | TGTGCCAGCTCATTAAGCGGGGAATTTACAGATACGCAGTATTTT | TRBJ2-3 | TRBD2 | - | TRBV18
CAWSTKGYGELFF | TGTGCCTGGTCCACCAAGGGGTACGGGGAGCTGTTTTTT | TRBJ2-2 | - | - | TRBV30
CASSYEREWETQYF | TGTGCCAGCAGTTATGAAAGGGAGTGGGAGACCCAGTACTTC | TRBJ2-5 | - | - | TRBV6-6
CASSPMTLGGELFF | TGCGCCAGCAGCCCTATGACTTTGGGCGGGGAGCTGTTTTTT | TRBJ2-2 | - | - | TRBV4-3
CASSLALPVLSGNTIYF | TGTGCCAGCAGCTTAGCGCTGCCGGTCCTCTCTGGAAACACCATATATTTT | TRBJ1-3 | - | - | TRBV7-9
CASSPGQGAGYEQYF | TGCGCCAGCAGCCCCGGACAGGGAGCGGGCTACGAGCAGTACTTC | TRBJ2-7 | TRBD1 | - | TRBV5-1
CASSLAGGPYEQYF | TGTGCCAGCAGTTTAGCGGGAGGCCCCTACGAGCAGTACTTC | TRBJ2-7 | TRBD2 | - | TRBV27
CSVDPGGFNEQFF | TGCAGCGTAGACCCTGGCGGATTTAATGAGCAGTTCTTC | TRBJ2-1 | - | - | TRBV29-1
CASSFPGQTYEQYF | TGTGCCAGCAGCTTCCCGGGACAGACCTACGAGCAGTACTTC | TRBJ2-7 | TRBD1 | once | TRBV13
CASADRGYEQYF | TGTGCCAGCGCCGACAGGGGTTACGAGCAGTACTTC | TRBJ2-7 | TRBD1 | once | TRBV27
CASSLGGNEQFF | TGTGCCAGCAGTTTGGGGGGGAATGAGCAGTTCTTC | TRBJ2-1 | TRBD2 | - | TRBV27
CASSPYLAGDVYEQFF | TGTGCCAGCAGCCCGTATTTAGCGGGAGATGTATATGAGCAGTTCTTC | TRBJ2-1 | TRBD2 | - | TRBV5-4
CASSLAQGGTDTQYF | TGCGCCAGCAGCTTGGCCCAGGGGGGCACAGATACGCAGTATTTT | TRBJ2-3 | TRBD1 | - | TRBV5-1
CSTEDNQGYTF | TGCAGCACCGAGGACAATCAAGGCTACACCTTC | TRBJ1-2 | - | - | TRBV29-1